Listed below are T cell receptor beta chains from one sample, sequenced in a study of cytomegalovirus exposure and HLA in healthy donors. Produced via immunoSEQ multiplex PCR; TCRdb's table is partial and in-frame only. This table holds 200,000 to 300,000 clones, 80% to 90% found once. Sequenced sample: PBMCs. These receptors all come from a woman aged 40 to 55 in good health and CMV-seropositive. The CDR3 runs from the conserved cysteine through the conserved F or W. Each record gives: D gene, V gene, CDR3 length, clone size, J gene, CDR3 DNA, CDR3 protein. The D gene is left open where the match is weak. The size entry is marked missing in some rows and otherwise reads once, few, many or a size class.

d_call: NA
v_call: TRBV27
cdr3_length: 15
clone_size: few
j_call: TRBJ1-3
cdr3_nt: TGTGCCAGCAGCCGAGGGGGGGCCTCTGGAAACACCATATATTTT
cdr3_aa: CASSRGGASGNTIYF

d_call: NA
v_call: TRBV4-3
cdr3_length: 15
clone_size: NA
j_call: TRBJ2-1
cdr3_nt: TGCGCCAGCAGCCAAGATCCAGACCGGGACAATGAGCAGTTCTTC
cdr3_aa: CASSQDPDRDNEQFF

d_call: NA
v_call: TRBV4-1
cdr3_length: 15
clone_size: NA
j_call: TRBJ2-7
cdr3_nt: TGCGCCAGTGGTAAGTCGGAGGGGCCGAGCTACGAGCAGTACTTC
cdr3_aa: CASGKSEGPSYEQYF

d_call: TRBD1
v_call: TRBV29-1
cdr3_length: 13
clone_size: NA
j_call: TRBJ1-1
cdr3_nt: TGCAGCGGCGGACAGGGGTTGAGGACTGAAGCTTTCTTT
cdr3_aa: CSGGQGLRTEAFF

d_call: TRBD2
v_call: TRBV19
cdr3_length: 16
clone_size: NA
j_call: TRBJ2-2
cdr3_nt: TGTGCCAGTAGCACTTCCGGGACTAGGCGAGCCGGGGAGCTGTTTTTT
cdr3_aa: CASSTSGTRRAGELFF

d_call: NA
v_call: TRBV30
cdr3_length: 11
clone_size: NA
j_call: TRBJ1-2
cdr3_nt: TGTGCCTGGACTTTTGCGCGAGGCTACACCTTC
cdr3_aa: CAWTFARGYTF

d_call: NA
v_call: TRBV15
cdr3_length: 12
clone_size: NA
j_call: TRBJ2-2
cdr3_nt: TGTGCCACCAGCACCTACACCGGGGAGCTGTTTTTT
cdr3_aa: CATSTYTGELFF

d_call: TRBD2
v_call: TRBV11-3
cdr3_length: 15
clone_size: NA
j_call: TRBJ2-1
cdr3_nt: TGTGCCAGCAGCCCCGATCCCGGGAGGGCCTTTGAGCAGTTCTTC
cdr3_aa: CASSPDPGRAFEQFF

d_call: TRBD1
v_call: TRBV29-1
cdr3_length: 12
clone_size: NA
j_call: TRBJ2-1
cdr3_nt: TGCAGCGTCGAAAAGGGAACAGGGGCTAGGTTCTTC
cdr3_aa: CSVEKGTGARFF

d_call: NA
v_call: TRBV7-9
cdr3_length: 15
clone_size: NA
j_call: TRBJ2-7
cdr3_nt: TGTTCCAGCACCTCCTCTGGAACCCAAGAGGGCGAGCAGTACTTC
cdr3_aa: CSSTSSGTQEGEQYF

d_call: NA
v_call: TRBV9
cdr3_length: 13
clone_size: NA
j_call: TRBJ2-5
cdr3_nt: TGTGCCAGCAGCGTACAGAGGTTTGGTACCCAGTACTTC
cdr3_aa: CASSVQRFGTQYF

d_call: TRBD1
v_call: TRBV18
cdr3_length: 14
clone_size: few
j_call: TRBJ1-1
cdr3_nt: TGTGCCAGCTCACCACGACAGGGAGACACTGAAGCTTTCTTT
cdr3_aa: CASSPRQGDTEAFF

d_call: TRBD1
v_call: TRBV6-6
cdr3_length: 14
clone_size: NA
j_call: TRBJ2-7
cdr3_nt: TGTGCCAGCAGCGACAGGGGGCGCCCCTACGAGCAGTACTTC
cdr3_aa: CASSDRGRPYEQYF

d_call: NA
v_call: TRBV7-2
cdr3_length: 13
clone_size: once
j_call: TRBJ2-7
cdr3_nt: TGTGCCAGCAGCTTAGTCTTAGCTTACGAGCAGTACTTC
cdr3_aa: CASSLVLAYEQYF

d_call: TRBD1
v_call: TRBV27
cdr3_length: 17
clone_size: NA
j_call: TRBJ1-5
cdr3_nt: TGTGCCAGCAGTTTATTGGTTGGGGACAGCATCAATCAGCCCCAGCATTTT
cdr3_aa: CASSLLVGDSINQPQHF

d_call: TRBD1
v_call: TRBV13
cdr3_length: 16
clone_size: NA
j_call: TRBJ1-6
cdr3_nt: TGTGCCAGCAGCAGAGGGACAGGGGCAAGTCATTCACCCCTCCACTTT
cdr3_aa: CASSRGTGASHSPLHF

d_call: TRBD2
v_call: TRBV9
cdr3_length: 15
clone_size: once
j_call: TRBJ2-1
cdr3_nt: TGTGCCAGCAGCGTAGGTGGCGGGGGGGAGGGTGAGCAGTTCTTC
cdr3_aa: CASSVGGGGEGEQFF

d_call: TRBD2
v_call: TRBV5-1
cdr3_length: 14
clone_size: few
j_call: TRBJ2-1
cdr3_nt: TGCGCCAGCAGCTTACTAGCGGTTAACAATGAGCAGTTCTTC
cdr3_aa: CASSLLAVNNEQFF

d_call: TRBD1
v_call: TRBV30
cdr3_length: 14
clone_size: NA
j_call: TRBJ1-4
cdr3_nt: TGTGCCAGATCAACAGGGGGCGCCCGGGAAAAACTGTTTTTT
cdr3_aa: CARSTGGAREKLFF

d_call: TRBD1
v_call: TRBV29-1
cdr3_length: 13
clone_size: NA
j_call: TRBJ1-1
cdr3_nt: TGCAGCGTTAAAGGCAGGGGGGACACTGAAGCTTTCTTT
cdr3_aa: CSVKGRGDTEAFF

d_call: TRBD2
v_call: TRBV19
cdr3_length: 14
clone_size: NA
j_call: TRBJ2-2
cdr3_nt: TGTGCCAGTAAAGCGGGAGGTAACACCGGGGAGCTGTTTTTT
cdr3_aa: CASKAGGNTGELFF

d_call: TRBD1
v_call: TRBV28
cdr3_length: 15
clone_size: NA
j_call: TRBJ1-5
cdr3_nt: TGTGCCAGCAGCCCCGGGACAGGGGGGCATCAGCCCCAGCATTTT
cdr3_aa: CASSPGTGGHQPQHF

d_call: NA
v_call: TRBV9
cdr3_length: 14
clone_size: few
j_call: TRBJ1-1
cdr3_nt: TGTGCCAGCAGCGTAGGAGGAGGAACAGCTGAAGCTTTCTTT
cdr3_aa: CASSVGGGTAEAFF

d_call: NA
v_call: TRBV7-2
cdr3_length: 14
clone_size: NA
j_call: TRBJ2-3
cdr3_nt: TGTGCCAGCAGCCTCGGTGGGCCTGCAGATACGCAGTATTTT
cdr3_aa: CASSLGGPADTQYF

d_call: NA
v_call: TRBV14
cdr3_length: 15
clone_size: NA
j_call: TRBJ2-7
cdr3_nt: TGTGCCAGCAGCCAGGGTGGCGGGACGACCTACGAGCAGTACTTC
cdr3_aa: CASSQGGGTTYEQYF

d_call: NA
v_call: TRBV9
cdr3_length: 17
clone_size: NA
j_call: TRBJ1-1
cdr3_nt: TGTGCCAGCACCAGTACGGAACAGGGCCACGGGGCCACTGAAGCTTTCTTT
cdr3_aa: CASTSTEQGHGATEAFF